This passage covers 20 T cell receptor beta chains from one sample sequenced in a study of T cells after yellow fever vaccination. MiXCR, run by TCRdb on the 5' RACE reads, gives a single entry per CDR3 protein. The sample lists some 160,000 distinct CDR3 sequences, roughly 9% seen once, with 35% to 40% in the top ten. This material consisted of CD8+ T cells sorted from PBMCs, taken 45 days after the yellow fever booster vaccination. All receptors come from a man between 18 and 29 years old who received the YFV17D yellow fever vaccine.

In this sample, this clonotype turned up a few times. This sequence joins TRBV6-2 or TRBV6-3 and TRBJ1-2; no firm D call. Per germline, CDR1 MNHEY and CDR2 SVGEGT. Trimming left V 5 bases short and J 0 bases short, with 13 bases between. The CDR3 loop spans 15 amino acids. The CDR3: CASSQRGRANYGYTF. The DNA for the CDR3 is TGTGCCAGCAGTCAACGCGGTCGGGCTAACTATGGCTACACCTTC.

This clonotype was observed many times. The rearrangement uses TRBV25-1 and TRBJ2-7, with D perhaps matching TRBD1 (5 bases). Germline CDR1 MGHDK, CDR2 SYGVNS. This CDR3 spans 13 amino acids. Trimming cost V 5 bases and J 3 bases, with 11 bases left between them. CDR3 loop: CASSLGRVYEQYF. DNA for the CDR3: TGTGCCAGCAGTCTAGGCAGGGTCTACGAGCAGTACTTC.

This clonotype was seen many times. The CDR3 nucleotides are TGTGCCAGCAGCCGCACACAAGAGACCCAGTACTTC. The encoded protein is CASSRTQETQYF. The rearrangement links TRBV7-9 to TRBJ2-5; no definite D call. V was trimmed by 5 bases and J by 2 bases, leaving 6 bases between them. The CDR3 has 12 residues. Germline V lookup: CDR1 SEHNR, CDR2 FQNEAQ (reference sequence).

DNA of the CDR3: TGTGCCAGCAGCGCCTCGGACCCGGCCTACACCGGGGAGCTGTTTTTT. Encoded protein: CASSASDPAYTGELFF. The rearrangement links TRBV7-6 to TRBJ2-2; D unresolved. Germline CDR1 reads SGHVS; CDR2 reads FNYEAQ. The CDR3 extends over 16 amino acids. V lost 5 bases to trimming and J lost 3 bases, with 16 bases between them.

This clonotype was seen many times. The V call is TRBV28, the J call TRBJ2-3; D uncertain. This CDR3 has 16 residues. Deletions cut 0 bases from V and 2 bases from J, with 12 bases between. Germline-derived CDR1 and CDR2 are MDHEN and SYDVKM. The CDR3 DNA sequence: TGTGCCAGCAGTTTATGGGCCACATACTCCACAGATACGCAGTATTTT. Its protein is CASSLWATYSTDTQYF.

The chain employs TRBV5-1 and TRBJ2-3; TRBD2 agrees at 8 bases. CDR1 and CDR2 (germline): SGHRS, YFSETQ. The CDR3 runs to 18 residues. The ends lost 3 bases at V and 3 bases at J; junction bases unmatched: 15. In DNA form, the CDR3 reads TGCGCCAGCAGCTCGCTTGTGGTTCTAGCGGGTAATACAGATACGCAGTATTTT. It encodes CASSSLVVLAGNTDTQYF.

The chain combines TRBV21-1 with TRBJ2-2. TRBV21-1 is shown as a pseudogene. CDR3 length: 15 residues. As DNA, the CDR3 is TGTGCCAGCACTAGATCATGGGATTACACCGGGGAGCTGTTTTTT. Translating it yields CASTRSWDYTGELFF.

This rearrangement joins TRBV24-1 to TRBJ2-3, with 8 bases aligning to TRBD1. The CDR3 is 15 residues long. Germline CDR1 KGHDR, CDR2 SFDVKD. V lost 4 bases to trimming and J lost 2 bases; unmatched junction nucleotides: 4. The CDR3, as DNA: TGTGCCACCAGTGACGGGACAGGCGTCACAGATACGCAGTATTTT. Amino acid sequence: CATSDGTGVTDTQYF.

The CDR3 loop is CSVVGWGSTDTQYF. CDR3 nucleotide sequence: TGCAGCGTTGTAGGGTGGGGGAGCACAGATACGCAGTATTTT. This chain joins TRBV29-1 and TRBJ2-3, with D tentatively TRBD1 or TRBD2 (5 bases each). This CDR3 has 14 amino acids. Deletions cut 4 bases from V and 0 bases from J, with 11 bases between. Germline V gene lookup returns CDR1 SQVTM and CDR2 ANQGSEA.

At least ten counts were recorded for this clonotype. The J gene is TRBJ2-3, the V gene TRBV4-3; 7 bases agree with TRBD1. The junction had 7 bases not matched to a gene; V was cut back by 1 base and J by 6 bases. Germline CDR1 LGHNA, CDR2 YSLEER. There are 15 residues in the CDR3. CDR3 in amino acids: CASSQVTGSLDTQYF. CDR3 DNA: TGCGCCAGCAGCCAAGTGACAGGGAGCTTGGATACGCAGTATTTT.

There are many counts of this clonotype. This chain connects TRBV4-1 to TRBJ1-5; 7 positions match TRBD1. CDR1 is MGHRA, CDR2 YSYEKL, per germline. V dropped 2 bases and J dropped 6; count of bases not matched to a gene: 10. The CDR3 is 16 residues long. Written as DNA, the CDR3 is TGCGCCAGCAGCCAACTACAGGGGCTCGATCTTCAGCCCCAGCATTTT. This gives the protein CASSQLQGLDLQPQHF.

In this sample, this clonotype turned up a few times. V is TRBV7-8 and J is TRBJ2-4, with D possibly TRBD1 on 5 matching bases. The V end lost 5 bases, the J end lost 1 base, and 21 bases lay between the germline ends. CDR3 length: 18 amino acids. Germline V gives CDR1 SGHVS, CDR2 FQNEAQ. CDR3 protein: CASSPREQGDLAKNIQYF. In DNA, the CDR3 is TGTGCCAGCAGCCCGCGCGAACAAGGGGATCTGGCCAAAAACATTCAGTACTTC.

This clonotype occurred a few times. The rearrangement uses TRBV12-3 or TRBV12-4 and TRBJ1-5; D unresolved. This CDR3 region has 14 residues. V gave up 6 bases and J gave up 2 bases, with 11 bases separating them. CDR3: CASSGGSRNQPQHF. Here the CDR3 DNA reads TGTGCCAGCAGCGGAGGCAGTCGCAATCAGCCCCAGCATTTT.

Ten or more counts support this clonotype. The chain has TRBV20-1 and TRBJ2-2; either TRBD1 or TRBD2 may supply D (5 bases each). Germline CDR1 reads DFQATT; CDR2 reads SNEGSKA (reference sequence). CDR3 length: 14 amino acids. Trimming left V 3 bases short and J 3 bases short, with 11 bases between. CDR3 DNA: TGCAGTGCTAGTGAGGGACGGGACACCGGGGAGCTGTTTTTT. It translates to CSASEGRDTGELFF.

This chain joins TRBV11-2 and TRBJ2-2; TRBD2 aligns across 8 bases. The trim removed 8 bases at V and 6 bases at J, leaving 8 bases unmatched. Germline loops: CDR1 SGHAT, CDR2 FQNNGV. This CDR3 spans 14 amino acids. This chain's CDR3 is CASHRGGLAGELFF. CDR3 coding DNA: TGTGCCAGCCATCGGGGGGGCCTGGCCGGGGAGCTGTTTTTT.

This rearrangement joins TRBV13 to TRBJ2-2, with 7 bases aligning to TRBD2. This CDR3 region has 12 residues. Trimming took 5 bases from V and 6 from J; bases not matched to a gene: 0. Germline V gene lookup returns CDR1 PRHDT and CDR2 FYEKMQ (reference sequence). The DNA for the CDR3 is TGTGCCAGCAGCCGGGGGGCCGGGGAGCTGTTTTTT. Protein: CASSRGAGELFF.

This clonotype was detected only a few times. The chain uses TRBV27 and TRBJ1-1; perhaps TRBD1 as D (6 bases). The CDR3 extends over 19 amino acids. Germline V gene data show CDR1 as MNHEY and CDR2 as SMNVEV (reference sequence). The V and J ends lost 6 bases and 0 bases respectively, with 26 bases between them. CDR3: CASSPHDTVQQGVNTEAFF. The CDR3 DNA sequence: TGTGCCAGCAGCCCCCACGACACGGTCCAACAGGGTGTGAACACTGAAGCTTTCTTT.

This clonotype has a handful of counts. The chain employs TRBV7-2 and TRBJ2-7, with D perhaps matching TRBD2 (7 bases). The germline CDR1 and CDR2 sequences are SGHTA and FQGNSA. V was shortened by 8 bases and J by 6 bases, with 23 bases between the two germline ends. The CDR3 is 15 residues long. The CDR3 here is CASYAGAGNLREQYF. CDR3 bases: TGTGCCAGCTACGCGGGGGCGGGGAATCTTCGCGAGCAGTACTTC.

This clonotype was observed a handful of times. The chain combines TRBV5-1 with TRBJ2-3; D ambiguous. With 2 bases removed from V and 2 bases from J, the gap between germline ends came to 6 bases. The V gene's germline CDR1 is SGHRS and CDR2 YFSETQ. The CDR3 length is 13 residues. This CDR3 reads CASSFGVTDTQYF. The CDR3 DNA is TGCGCCAGCAGCTTCGGCGTCACAGATACGCAGTATTTT.

The rearrangement uses TRBV7-9 and TRBJ1-1; D is unclear. The CDR3 consists of 12 residues. Germline V gene data show CDR1 as SEHNR and CDR2 as FQNEAQ (reference sequence). V was trimmed by 6 bases and J by 6 bases, leaving 11 bases between them. The CDR3 DNA sequence: TGTGCCAGCAGATACGACAAATCTGAAGCTTTCTTT. It translates to CASRYDKSEAFF.